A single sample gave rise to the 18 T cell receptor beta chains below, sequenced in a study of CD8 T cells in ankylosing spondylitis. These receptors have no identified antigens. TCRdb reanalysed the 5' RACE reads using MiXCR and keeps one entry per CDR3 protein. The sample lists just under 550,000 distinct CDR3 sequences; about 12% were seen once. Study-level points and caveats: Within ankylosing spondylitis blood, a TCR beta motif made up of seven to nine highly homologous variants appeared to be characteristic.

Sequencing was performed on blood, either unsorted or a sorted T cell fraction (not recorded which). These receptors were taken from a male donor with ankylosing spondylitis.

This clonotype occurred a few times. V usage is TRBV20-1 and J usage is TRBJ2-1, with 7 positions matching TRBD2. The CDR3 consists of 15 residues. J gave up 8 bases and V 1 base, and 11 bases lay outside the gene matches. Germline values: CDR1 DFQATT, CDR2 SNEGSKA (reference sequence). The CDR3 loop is CSARGGTSASDEQFF. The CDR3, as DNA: TGCAGTGCTAGAGGAGGCACTAGCGCGTCAGATGAGCAGTTCTTC.

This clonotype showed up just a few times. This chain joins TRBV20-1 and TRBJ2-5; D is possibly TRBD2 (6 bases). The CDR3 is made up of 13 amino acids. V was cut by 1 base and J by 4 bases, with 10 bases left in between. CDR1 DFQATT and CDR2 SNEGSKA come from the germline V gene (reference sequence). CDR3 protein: CSARGTGRETQYF. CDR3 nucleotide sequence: TGCAGTGCTAGAGGGACCGGGAGAGAGACCCAGTACTTC.

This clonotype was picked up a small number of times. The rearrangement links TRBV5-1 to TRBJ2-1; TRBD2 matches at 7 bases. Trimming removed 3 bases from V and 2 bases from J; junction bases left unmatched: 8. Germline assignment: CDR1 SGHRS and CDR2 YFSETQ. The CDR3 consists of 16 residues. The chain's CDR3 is CASSWPRDYTYNEQFF. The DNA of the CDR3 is TGCGCCAGCAGCTGGCCCCGGGACTACACCTACAATGAGCAGTTCTTC.

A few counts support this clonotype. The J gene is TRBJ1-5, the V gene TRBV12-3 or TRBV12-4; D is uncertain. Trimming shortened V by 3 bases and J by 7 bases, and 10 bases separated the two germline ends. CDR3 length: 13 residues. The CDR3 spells CASSLSQSQPQHF. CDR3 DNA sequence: TGTGCCAGCAGTTTGTCACAGTCCCAGCCCCAGCATTTT.

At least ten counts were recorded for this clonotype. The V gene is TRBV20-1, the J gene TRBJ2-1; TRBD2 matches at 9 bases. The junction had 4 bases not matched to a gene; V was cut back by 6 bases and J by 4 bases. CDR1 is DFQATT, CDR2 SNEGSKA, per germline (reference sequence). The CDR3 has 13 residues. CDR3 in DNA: TGCAGTGCCGTGACTAGCGGTTACAATGAGCAGTTCTTC. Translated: CSAVTSGYNEQFF.

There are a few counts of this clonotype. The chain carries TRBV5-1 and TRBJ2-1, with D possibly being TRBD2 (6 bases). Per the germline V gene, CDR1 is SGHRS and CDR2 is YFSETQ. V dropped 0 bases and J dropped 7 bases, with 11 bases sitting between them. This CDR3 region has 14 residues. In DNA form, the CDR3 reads TGCGCCAGCAGCTTGGACCCGGGAGTGAATGAGCAGTTCTTC. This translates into CASSLDPGVNEQFF.

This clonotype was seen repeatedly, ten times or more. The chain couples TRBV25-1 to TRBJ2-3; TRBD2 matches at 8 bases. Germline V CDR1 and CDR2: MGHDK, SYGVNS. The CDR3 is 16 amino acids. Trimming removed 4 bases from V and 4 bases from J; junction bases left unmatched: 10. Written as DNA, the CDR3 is TGTGCCAGCAGTGTGTTCGCGGGAGGAAGGGCAGATACGCAGTATTTT. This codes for CASSVFAGGRADTQYF.

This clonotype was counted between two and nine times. The CDR3 region is CSVERDRENIQYF. CDR3 in DNA: TGCAGCGTTGAACGGGACAGGGAAAACATTCAGTACTTC. This sequence joins TRBV29-1 and TRBJ2-4; 9 bases line up with TRBD1. The CDR3 has 13 residues. Per germline, CDR1 SQVTM and CDR2 ANQGSEA. The V segment lost 2 bases and the J segment 5 bases; nucleotides outside the gene matches: 1.

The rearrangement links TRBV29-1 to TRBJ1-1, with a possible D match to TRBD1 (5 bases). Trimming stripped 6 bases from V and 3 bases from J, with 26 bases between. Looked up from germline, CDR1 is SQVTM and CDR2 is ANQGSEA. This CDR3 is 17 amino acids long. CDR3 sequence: CSVLYYRGGYRDTEAFF. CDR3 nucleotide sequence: TGCAGCGTATTATACTACCGCGGGGGGTATCGAGACACTGAAGCTTTCTTT.

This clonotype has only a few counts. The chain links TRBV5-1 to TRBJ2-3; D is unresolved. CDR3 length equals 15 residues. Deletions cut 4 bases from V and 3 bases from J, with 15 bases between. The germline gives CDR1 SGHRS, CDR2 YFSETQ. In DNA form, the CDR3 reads TGCGCCAGCAGCATAGACCCACTCATAACAGATACGCAGTATTTT. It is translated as CASSIDPLITDTQYF.

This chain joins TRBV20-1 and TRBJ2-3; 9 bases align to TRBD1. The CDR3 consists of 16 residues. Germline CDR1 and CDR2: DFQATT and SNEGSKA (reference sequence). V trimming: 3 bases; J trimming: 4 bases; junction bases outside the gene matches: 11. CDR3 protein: CSARGSGTGSPDTQYF. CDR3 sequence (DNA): TGCAGTGCTAGGGGGTCCGGGACAGGGAGTCCAGATACGCAGTATTTT.

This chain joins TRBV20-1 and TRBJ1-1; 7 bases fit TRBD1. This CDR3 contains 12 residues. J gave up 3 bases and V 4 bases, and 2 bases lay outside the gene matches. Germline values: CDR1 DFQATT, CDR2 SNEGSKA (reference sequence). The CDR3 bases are TGCAGTGCTACTACAGGGGACACTGAAGCTTTCTTT. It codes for CSATTGDTEAFF.

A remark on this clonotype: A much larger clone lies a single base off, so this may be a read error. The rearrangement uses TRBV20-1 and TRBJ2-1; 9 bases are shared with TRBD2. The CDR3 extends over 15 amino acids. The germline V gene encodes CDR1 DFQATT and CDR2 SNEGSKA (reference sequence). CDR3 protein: CSATGLAGTYKEQFF. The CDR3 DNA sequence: TGCAGTGCTACAGGGCTAGCGGGAACCTACAAAGAGCAGTTCTTC.

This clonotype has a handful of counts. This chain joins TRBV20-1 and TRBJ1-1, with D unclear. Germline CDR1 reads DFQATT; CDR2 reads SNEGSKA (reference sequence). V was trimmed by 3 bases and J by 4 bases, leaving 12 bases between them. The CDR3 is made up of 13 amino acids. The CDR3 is CSASGEYSTEAFF. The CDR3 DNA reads TGCAGTGCTAGTGGCGAATATAGCACTGAAGCTTTCTTT.

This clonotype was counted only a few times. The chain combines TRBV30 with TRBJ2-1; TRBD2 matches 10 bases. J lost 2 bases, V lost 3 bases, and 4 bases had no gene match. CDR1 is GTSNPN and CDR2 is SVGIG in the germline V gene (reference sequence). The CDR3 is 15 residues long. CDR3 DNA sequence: TGTGCCTGGAGCCAACTAGCGGGACCCTACAATGAGCAGTTCTTC. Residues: CAWSQLAGPYNEQFF.

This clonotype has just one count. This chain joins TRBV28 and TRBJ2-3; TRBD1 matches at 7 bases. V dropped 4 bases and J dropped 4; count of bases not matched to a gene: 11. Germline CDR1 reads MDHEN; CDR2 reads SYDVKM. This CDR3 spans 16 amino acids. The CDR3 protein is CASSSDATGKADTQYF. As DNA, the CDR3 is TGTGCCAGCAGTTCCGACGCGACAGGGAAGGCAGATACGCAGTATTTT. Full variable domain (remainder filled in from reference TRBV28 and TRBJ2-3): DVKVTQSSRYLVKRTGEKVFLECVQDMDHENMFWYRQDPGLGLRLIYFSYDVKMKEKGDIPEGYSVSREKKERFSLILESASTNQTSMYLCASSSDATGKADTQYFGPGTRLTVL.

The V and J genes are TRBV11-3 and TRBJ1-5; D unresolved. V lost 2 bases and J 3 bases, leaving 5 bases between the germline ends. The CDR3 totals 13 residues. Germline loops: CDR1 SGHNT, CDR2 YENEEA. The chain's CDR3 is CASSLSHNQPQHF. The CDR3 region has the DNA TGTGCCAGCAGCTTATCACACAATCAGCCCCAGCATTTT.

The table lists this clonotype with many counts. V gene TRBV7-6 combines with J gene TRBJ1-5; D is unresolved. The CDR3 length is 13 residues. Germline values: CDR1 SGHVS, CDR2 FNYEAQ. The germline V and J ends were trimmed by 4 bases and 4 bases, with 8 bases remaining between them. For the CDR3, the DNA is TGTGCCAGCAGCTGGGGATTTAATCAGCCCCAGCATTTT. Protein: CASSWGFNQPQHF.